These T cell receptor beta chains were read from a single sample in a study of T cell responses to AZD1222 COVID-19 vaccine. The repertoire was sequenced with immunoSEQ multiplex PCR; TCRdb's copy has only in-frame clones and lacks some. The sample contains approximately 180,000 clones, 88% of which appear only once. The starting material was peripheral blood, obtained 28 days after the second AZD1222 dose. These receptor sequences come from an adult who received the AZD1222 COVID-19 vaccine. The CDR3 runs from the conserved cysteine through the conserved F or W. Fields, in order: D gene, V gene, J gene, clone size, CDR3 protein, CDR3 DNA. The D gene is left open where the match is weak. The size of a clone is reported for some rows only, either as once, few or many, or as a class for expanded clones.

>.|TRBV18|TRBJ2-5|.
CASSPPFTETQYF
TGTGCCAGCTCACCACCGTTTACTGAGACCCAGTACTTC
>TRBD1|TRBV2|TRBJ2-7|.
CASRNRDRAYEQYF
TGTGCCAGCAGAAACCGGGACAGGGCCTACGAGCAGTACTTC
>.|TRBV30|TRBJ2-7|.
CAWSLRYEQYF
TGTGCCTGGAGTTTGAGGTACGAGCAGTACTTC
>TRBD2|TRBV28|TRBJ2-3|few
CASSLETGGDSDTQYF
TGTGCCAGCAGTTTAGAGACGGGAGGGGATTCAGATACGCAGTATTTT
>.|TRBV9|TRBJ2-1|.
CASSVGGSYNEQFF
TGTGCCAGCAGCGTAGGAGGGTCCTACAATGAGCAGTTCTTC
>.|TRBV9|TRBJ1-2|.
CASSVVRSERGNYGYTF
TGTGCCAGCAGCGTAGTCCGGTCTGAGAGGGGAAACTATGGCTACACCTTC
>.|TRBV27|TRBJ2-7|.
CASSLSLGVGEQYF
TGTGCCAGCAGTTTATCGCTGGGTGTGGGTGAGCAGTACTTC
>TRBD1|TRBV15|TRBJ2-1|.
CATSAQGAGEQFF
TGTGCCACCAGCGCACAGGGGGCTGGGGAGCAGTTCTTC
>.|TRBV20-1|TRBJ1-2|.
CSVIHEGYTF
TGCAGTGTTATCCACGAAGGCTACACCTTC
>TRBD2|TRBV10-3|TRBJ2-3|.
CAISGVGLADTQYF
TGTGCCATCAGTGGGGTCGGACTAGCCGATACGCAGTATTTT
>TRBD1|TRBV28|TRBJ1-1|.
CASRGPGQGGTEAFF
TGTGCCAGCAGGGGTCCGGGACAGGGCGGAACTGAAGCTTTCTTT
>.|TRBV6-2/TRBV6-3|TRBJ2-7|.
CASSFGRGTYEQYF
TGTGCCAGCAGTTTTGGCAGGGGTACCTACGAGCAGTACTTC
>.|TRBV7-6|TRBJ1-1|.
CASSRPEAFF
TGTGCCAGCAGCCGACCCGAAGCTTTCTTT
>TRBD1|TRBV3-1/TRBV3-2|TRBJ1-1|.
CASSLRTGNTEAFF
TGTGCCAGCAGCTTACGGACAGGGAACACTGAAGCTTTCTTT
>.|TRBV6-5|TRBJ2-2|once
CASSYGEGPTGELFF
TGTGCCAGCAGTTATGGTGAAGGCCCCACCGGGGAGCTGTTTTTT
>.|TRBV7-9|TRBJ1-1|.
CASSHLNTEAFF
TGTGCCAGCAGTCATTTAAACACTGAAGCTTTCTTT
>.|TRBV7-2|TRBJ2-3|.
CASSFPGTDTQYF
TGTGCCAGCAGTTTCCCAGGTACAGATACGCAGTATTTT
>TRBD1|TRBV28|TRBJ1-2|.
CASSLGDRGQRYGYTF
TGTGCCAGCAGTTTGGGCGACAGGGGCCAGCGCTATGGCTACACCTTC
>.|TRBV6-1|TRBJ2-5|.
CASSERGRGETQYF
TGTGCCAGCAGTGAGAGGGGTCGGGGGGAGACCCAGTACTTC
>TRBD1|TRBV12-3/TRBV12-4|TRBJ2-5|.
CASSGTEETQYF
TGTGCCAGCAGCGGGACAGAAGAGACCCAGTACTTC
>.|TRBV30|TRBJ1-1|.
CAWTGPRGPGRLVVEAFF
TGTGCCTGGACCGGACCAAGAGGGCCGGGGCGGTTGGTAGTTGAAGCTTTCTTT
>TRBD1|TRBV12-3/TRBV12-4|TRBJ2-7|.
CASRTTGLEQYF
TGTGCCAGCAGGACGACAGGGTTGGAGCAGTACTTC
>.|TRBV7-2|TRBJ2-3|.
CASSPREF
TGTGCCAGCAGCCCTCGCGAGTTT
>TRBD2|TRBV28|TRBJ2-1|once
CASSFQLAYNEQFF
TGTGCCAGCAGTTTTCAACTAGCGTACAATGAGCAGTTCTTC
>.|TRBV5-1|TRBJ2-1|.
CASWAGNEQFF
TGCGCCAGCTGGGCGGGCAATGAGCAGTTCTTC
>.|TRBV6-5|TRBJ2-3|.
CASSYSAGSTDTQYF
TGTGCCAGCAGTTACTCAGCGGGCTCCACAGATACGCAGTATTTT
>TRBD2|TRBV3-1/TRBV3-2|TRBJ2-1|.
CASTAPGLGDNEQFF
TGTGCCAGCACCGCTCCGGGACTAGGGGACAATGAGCAGTTCTTC
>.|TRBV19|TRBJ2-1|.
CASSPQWRGEQFF
TGTGCCAGTAGTCCACAGTGGCGGGGCGAGCAGTTCTTC
>.|TRBV28|TRBJ1-1|.
CASRRGDAFF
TGTGCCAGCAGGAGGGGGGACGCTTTCTTT
>.|TRBV18|TRBJ2-7|.
CASSPGKADYEQYF
TGTGCCAGCTCACCCGGGAAGGCTGATTACGAGCAGTACTTC
>.|TRBV21-1|TRBJ2-7|.
CASSHRTPTTYEQYF
TGTGCCAGCAGCCATAGGACTCCTACAACTTACGAGCAGTACTTC
>TRBD1|TRBV24-1|TRBJ2-5|.
CATSETGWETQYF
TGTGCCACCAGTGAGACAGGGTGGGAGACCCAGTACTTC
>.|TRBV18|TRBJ1-3|.
CASSPPIYTIYF
TGTGCCAGCTCACCACCAATCTACACCATATATTTT
>.|TRBV5-1|TRBJ2-5|.
CASTRGQETQYF
TGCGCCAGCACTCGGGGGCAAGAGACCCAGTACTTC
>TRBD1|TRBV5-1|TRBJ2-3|once
CASSLGDRGFRVPDTQYF
TGCGCCAGCAGCTTGGGGGACAGGGGTTTTCGGGTGCCAGATACGCAGTATTTT
>.|TRBV5-1|TRBJ2-1|.
CASSREGEQFF
TGCGCCAGCTCCCGTGAGGGTGAGCAGTTCTTC
>.|TRBV5-5|TRBJ2-7|.
CASIPNPGRNYEQYF
TGTGCCAGCATCCCTAACCCTGGCCGAAACTACGAGCAGTACTTC
>TRBD2|TRBV19|TRBJ2-5|.
CASRGLADRETQYF
TGTGCCAGTAGGGGACTAGCCGATAGGGAGACCCAGTACTTC
>TRBD1|TRBV6-1|TRBJ2-7|.
CASSDPRGRGAYEQYF
TGTGCCAGCAGTGATCCAAGGGGGCGTGGGGCCTACGAGCAGTACTTC
>.|TRBV7-2|TRBJ1-3|.
CASSLAPGQRNTIYF
TGTGCCAGCAGCTTAGCCCCAGGGCAAAGAAACACCATATATTTT
>.|TRBV4-1|TRBJ2-7|.
CASSLLGGPFSYEQYF
TGCGCCAGCAGCCTGCTCGGGGGGCCCTTCTCCTACGAGCAGTACTTC
>.|TRBV2|TRBJ2-3|.
CASKIRAEDTQYF
TGTGCCAGCAAAATTAGGGCAGAAGATACGCAGTATTTT
>.|TRBV6-5|TRBJ2-1|.
CASSYSRTLRDEQFF
TGTGCCAGCAGTTACTCTCGGACCCTGCGGGATGAGCAGTTCTTC
>TRBD2|TRBV4-3|TRBJ2-7|.
CASSQEQREGYEQYF
TGCGCCAGCAGCCAAGAACAGCGGGAGGGCTACGAGCAGTACTTC
>.|TRBV20-1|TRBJ1-5|.
CSASQSDNQPQHF
TGCAGTGCTAGTCAGTCGGATAATCAGCCCCAGCATTTT
>.|TRBV11-2|TRBJ2-5|once
CASSLGGTLYKETQYF
TGTGCCAGCAGCTTAGGGGGAACACTGTACAAGGAGACCCAGTACTTC
>.|TRBV4-1|TRBJ1-3|.
CASSPLGEKNTIYF
TGCGCCAGCAGCCCTTTAGGGGAAAAGAACACCATATATTTT
>.|TRBV30|TRBJ1-2|.
CAWSPITSVGYTF
TGTGCCTGGAGTCCCATTACCTCGGTGGGCTACACCTTC